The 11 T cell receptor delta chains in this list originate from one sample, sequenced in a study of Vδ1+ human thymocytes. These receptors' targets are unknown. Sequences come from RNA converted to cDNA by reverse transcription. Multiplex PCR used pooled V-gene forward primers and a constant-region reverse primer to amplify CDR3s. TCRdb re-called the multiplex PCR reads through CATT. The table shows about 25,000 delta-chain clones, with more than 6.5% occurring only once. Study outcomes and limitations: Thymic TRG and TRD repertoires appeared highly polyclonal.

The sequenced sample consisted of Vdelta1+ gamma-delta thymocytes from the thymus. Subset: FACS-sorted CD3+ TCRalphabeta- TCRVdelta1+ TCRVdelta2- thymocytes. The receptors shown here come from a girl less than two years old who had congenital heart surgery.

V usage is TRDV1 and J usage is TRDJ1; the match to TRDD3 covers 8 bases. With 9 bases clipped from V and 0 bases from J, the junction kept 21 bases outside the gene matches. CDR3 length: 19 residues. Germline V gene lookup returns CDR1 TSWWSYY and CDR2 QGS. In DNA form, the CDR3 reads TGTGCTCTCACGTTTTTATCGGGGATACCAGCAACTTACACCGATAAACTCATCTTT. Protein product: CALTFLSGIPATYTDKLIF.

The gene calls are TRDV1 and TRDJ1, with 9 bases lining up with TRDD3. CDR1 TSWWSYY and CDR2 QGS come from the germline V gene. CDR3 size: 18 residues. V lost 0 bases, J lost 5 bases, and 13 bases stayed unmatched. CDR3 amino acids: CALGELFLGDMGKDKLIF. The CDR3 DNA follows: TGTGCTCTTGGGGAACTTTTCTTGGGGGATATGGGTAAGGATAAACTCATCTTT.

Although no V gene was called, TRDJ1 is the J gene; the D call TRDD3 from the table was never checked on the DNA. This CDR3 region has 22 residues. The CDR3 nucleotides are TGTGCTCTTGGGGAATCGAAGATTCCTACAGTACTGGGGGATAAGTTTGCCGATAAACTCATCTTT. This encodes CALGESKIPTVLGDKFADKLIF.

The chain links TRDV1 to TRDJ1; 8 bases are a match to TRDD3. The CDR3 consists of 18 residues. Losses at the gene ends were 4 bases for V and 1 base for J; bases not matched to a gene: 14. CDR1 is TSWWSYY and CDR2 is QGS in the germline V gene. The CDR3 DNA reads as TGTGCTCTTGGGGCGCGCCTACTGGGGATACAGGTCACCGATAAACTCATCTTT. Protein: CALGARLLGIQVTDKLIF.

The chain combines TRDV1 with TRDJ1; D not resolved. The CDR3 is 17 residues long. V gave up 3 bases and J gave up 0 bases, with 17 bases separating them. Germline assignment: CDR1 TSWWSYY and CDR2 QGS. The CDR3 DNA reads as TGTGCTCTTGGGGACCGCAGGGTTCCACCGTACACCGATAAACTCATCTTT. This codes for CALGDRRVPPYTDKLIF.

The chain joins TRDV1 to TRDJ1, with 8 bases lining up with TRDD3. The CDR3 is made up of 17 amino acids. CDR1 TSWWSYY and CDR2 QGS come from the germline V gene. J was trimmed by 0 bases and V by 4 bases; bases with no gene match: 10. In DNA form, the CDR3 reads TGTGCTCTTGGGGGAGCGTGGGATACGCCTTACACCGATAAACTCATCTTT. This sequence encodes CALGGAWDTPYTDKLIF.

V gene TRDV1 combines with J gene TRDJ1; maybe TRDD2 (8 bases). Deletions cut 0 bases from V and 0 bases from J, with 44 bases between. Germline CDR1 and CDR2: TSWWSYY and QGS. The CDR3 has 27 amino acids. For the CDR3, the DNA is TGTGCTCTTGGGGAACTAGATTCCTTCCTAGGGGATAGGCGATGGTCTCTCCCCCGGGGGTACACCGATAAACTCATCTTT. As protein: CALGELDSFLGDRRWSLPRGYTDKLIF.

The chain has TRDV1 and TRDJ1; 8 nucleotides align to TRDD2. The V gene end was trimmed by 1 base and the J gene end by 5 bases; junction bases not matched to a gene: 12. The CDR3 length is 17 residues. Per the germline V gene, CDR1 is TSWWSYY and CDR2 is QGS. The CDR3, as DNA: TGTGCTCTTGGGGAACGGATACTTCCTACTCCCGTAGATAAACTCATCTTT. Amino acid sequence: CALGERILPTPVDKLIF.

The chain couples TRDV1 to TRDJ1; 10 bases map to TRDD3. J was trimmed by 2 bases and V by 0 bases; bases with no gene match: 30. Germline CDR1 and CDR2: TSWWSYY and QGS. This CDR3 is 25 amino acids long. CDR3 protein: CALGELYPSPFFGGYPRGVTDKLIF. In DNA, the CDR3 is TGTGCTCTTGGGGAACTTTACCCAAGCCCATTCTTTGGGGGATACCCTAGGGGAGTGACCGATAAACTCATCTTT.

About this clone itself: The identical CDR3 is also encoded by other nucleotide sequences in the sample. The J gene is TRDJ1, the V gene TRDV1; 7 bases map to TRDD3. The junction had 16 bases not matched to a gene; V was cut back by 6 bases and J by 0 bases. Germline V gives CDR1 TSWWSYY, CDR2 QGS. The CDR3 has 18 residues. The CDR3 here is CALGSPFWGSPHTDKLIF. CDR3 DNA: TGTGCTCTTGGAAGCCCCTTCTGGGGGTCGCCCCACACCGATAAACTCATCTTT.

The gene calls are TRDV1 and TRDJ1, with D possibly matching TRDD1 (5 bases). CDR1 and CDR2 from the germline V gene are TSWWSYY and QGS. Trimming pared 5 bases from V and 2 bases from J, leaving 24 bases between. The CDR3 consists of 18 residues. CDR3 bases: TGTGCTCTTGGGAACGGCCCCCCAATAGCTACTATTACCGATAAACTCATCTTT. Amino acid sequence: CALGNGPPIATITDKLIF.